These 26 T cell receptor beta chains were all obtained from the same sample, sequenced in a study of cytomegalovirus exposure and HLA in healthy donors (TCRdb year 2017). Library preparation employed the immunoSEQ multiplex PCR assay. The multiplex PCR relied on a mix of 60 forward primers for TCR Vbeta segments and 13 reverse primers for TCR Jbeta segments. Here the immuneACCESS table is served through TCRdb, limited to in-frame sequences with V and J called. Missing clones are a known gap in these copies; in checked studies unresolved V genes cover under half, and the rest lacks a known reason. This sample comprises over 200,000 clones, more than 60% of them detected only once. Jointly, the top ten make up roughly 2.5% of the sample. The source material was PBMCs. The receptor set was obtained from an older woman in good health and CMV-seropositive.

This chain uses TRBV30 with TRBJ2-5; D is undetermined. V lost 0 bases and J lost 2, with 10 bases in between. The CDR3 runs to 14 residues. Germline-derived CDR1 and CDR2 are GTSNPN and SVGIG (reference sequence). The CDR3, as DNA: TGTGCCTGGAGTGTGGCAGGAATGCAAGAGACCCAGTACTTC. It yields the protein CAWSVAGMQETQYF.

This sequence joins TRBV6-5 and TRBJ1-1; 7 nucleotides align to TRBD1. Germline-derived CDR1 and CDR2 are MNHEY and SVGAGI. The CDR3 consists of 15 residues. V shed 6 bases, J shed 0 bases, and the junction held 7 bases outside the gene matches. The CDR3 loop is CASRDRDSLNTEAFF. The DNA of the CDR3 is TGTGCCAGCAGGGATCGGGACAGTTTGAACACTGAAGCTTTCTTT.

This rearrangement joins TRBV7-6 to TRBJ2-1, with a possible D match to TRBD2 (5 bases). The CDR3 extends over 15 amino acids. Trimming left V 2 bases short and J 0 bases short, with 8 bases between. Germline values: CDR1 SGHVS, CDR2 FNYEAQ. CDR3 nucleotide sequence: TGTGCCAGCAGCTTAATGGCGGGCTCCTACAATGAGCAGTTCTTC. Amino acids: CASSLMAGSYNEQFF.

V is TRBV2 and J is TRBJ2-3, with 8 bases aligning to TRBD2. V gave up 6 bases and J gave up 0 bases; unmatched junction bases: 5. The CDR3 length is 15 residues. Germline CDR1 SNHLY, CDR2 FYNNEI. The CDR3: CASRAGGDSTDTQYF. The DNA for the CDR3 is TGTGCCAGCAGGGCGGGGGGTGATAGCACAGATACGCAGTATTTT.

The J gene is TRBJ1-3, the V gene TRBV6-5; the match to TRBD1 covers 7 bases. This CDR3 spans 15 amino acids. Germline V CDR1 and CDR2: MNHEY, SVGAGI. V shed 5 bases, J shed 2 bases, and the junction held 6 bases outside the gene matches. CDR3 region: CASSRGTAAGNTIYF. The CDR3 DNA reads as TGTGCCAGCAGTAGGGGGACAGCAGCTGGAAACACCATATATTTT.

This clone appeared a single time. V gene TRBV27 combines with J gene TRBJ2-7; D unresolved. The V gene's germline CDR1 is MNHEY and CDR2 SMNVEV (reference sequence). Between the trimmed V and J ends, which lost 2 bases and 2 bases, there was a span of 13 bases. CDR3 size: 15 residues. The CDR3 DNA reads TGTGCCAGCAGTTTACGCAGGTTAGGTACCTACGAGCAGTACTTC. As protein: CASSLRRLGTYEQYF.

The chain has TRBV20-1 and TRBJ1-2, with unresolved D. Looked up from germline, CDR1 is DFQATT and CDR2 is SNEGSKA (reference sequence). The CDR3 has 11 residues. V lost 6 bases and J 4 bases, leaving 9 bases between the germline ends. CDR3 in amino acids: CSAPGVYGYTF. CDR3 in DNA: TGCAGTGCCCCGGGAGTCTATGGCTACACCTTC.

V usage is TRBV10-3 and J usage is TRBJ2-1; 12 nucleotides line up with TRBD2. Germline CDR1 ENHRY, CDR2 SYGVKD. The junction had 4 bases not matched to a gene; V was cut back by 4 bases and J by 6 bases. The CDR3 contains 15 residues. The CDR3 bases are TGTGCCATCAGTGGGACTAGCGGGATAACCAATGAGCAGTTCTTC. This sequence encodes CAISGTSGITNEQFF.

This sequence joins TRBV10-3 and TRBJ1-3; 7 bases are a match to TRBD1. The germline gives CDR1 ENHRY, CDR2 SYGVKD. V lost 11 bases and J lost 0; bases outside the gene matches: 13. This CDR3 region has 16 residues. This CDR3 reads CASTGDSIISGNTIYF. Here the CDR3 DNA reads TGTGCCTCGACTGGGGACAGCATTATCTCTGGAAACACCATATATTTT.

This rearrangement joins TRBV10-3 to TRBJ2-7; 11 bases agree with TRBD2. Per the germline V gene, CDR1 is ENHRY and CDR2 is SYGVKD. Trimming cost V 5 bases and J 2 bases; bases outside gene matches: 8. This CDR3 region has 16 residues. As DNA, the CDR3 is TGTGCCATCAGTCACCCTAGCGGGAGGAACACCTACGAGCAGTACTTC. Its translation is CAISHPSGRNTYEQYF.

The chain employs TRBV6-1 and TRBJ2-7; a weak D match, TRBD1 (5 bases). The germline V gene encodes CDR1 MNHNS and CDR2 SASEGT. The V end was cut by 8 bases, the J end by 5 bases, with 13 bases between. The CDR3 runs to 12 residues. The CDR3: CASGLWGHEQYF. As DNA, the CDR3 is TGTGCCAGCGGGCTGTGGGGCCACGAGCAGTACTTC.

This clone was picked up a small number of times. V usage is TRBV10-3 and J usage is TRBJ2-7, with 7 bases aligning to TRBD1. Trimming cost V 2 bases and J 6 bases; bases outside gene matches: 10. The CDR3 runs 15 residues. Germline V gene data show CDR1 as ENHRY and CDR2 as SYGVKD. The CDR3 reads CAISEIVQGQGEQYF. The DNA for the CDR3 is TGTGCCATCAGTGAGATCGTACAGGGGCAGGGCGAGCAGTACTTC.

This clone was counted once. V is TRBV29-1 and J is TRBJ1-5, with unresolved D. The CDR3 spans 13 residues. Germline V gene lookup returns CDR1 SQVTM and CDR2 ANQGSEA. Trimming shortened V by 4 bases and J by 2 bases, and 9 bases separated the two germline ends. CDR3: CSVGVMRNQPQHF. Written as DNA, the CDR3 is TGCAGCGTTGGCGTAATGCGCAATCAGCCCCAGCATTTT.

The chain combines TRBV7-9 with TRBJ2-7, with TRBD2 identical over 8 bases. V lost 6 bases, J lost 2 bases, and 9 bases stayed unmatched. Germline V gives CDR1 SEHNR, CDR2 FQNEAQ (reference sequence). The CDR3 consists of 15 residues. This chain's CDR3 is CASRTPRGGAYEQYF. In DNA, the CDR3 is TGTGCCAGCAGGACTCCCCGGGGGGGTGCCTACGAGCAGTACTTC. The full variable domain, with the rest looked up from reference TRBV7-9 and TRBJ2-7, is DTGVSQNPRHKITKRGQNVTFRCDPISEHNRLYWYRQTLGQGPEFLTYFQNEAQLEKSRLLSDRFSAERPKGSFSTLEIQRTEQGDSAMYLCASRTPRGGAYEQYFGPGTRLTVT.

The genes are TRBV5-1 and TRBJ2-7; TRBD2 matches at 14 bases. CDR1 and CDR2 from the germline V gene are SGHRS and YFSETQ. V was pared by 0 bases and J by 5 bases, with 13 bases of the junction left unmatched. This CDR3 is built from 19 residues. Here the CDR3 reads CASSLGAGTSGGMKNEQYF. As DNA, the CDR3 is TGCGCCAGCAGCTTGGGGGCAGGGACTAGCGGGGGTATGAAGAACGAGCAGTACTTC.

This clone was seen a few times. The chain joins TRBV7-2 to TRBJ2-1; 11 bases agree with TRBD2. The germline V gene has CDR1 SGHTA and CDR2 FQGNSA. Losses at the gene ends were 3 bases for V and 4 bases for J; bases not matched to a gene: 5. This CDR3 comprises 16 residues. CDR3 amino acids: CASSLRLAGIYNEQFF. The CDR3 bases are TGTGCCAGCAGCTTGAGACTAGCGGGGATTTACAATGAGCAGTTCTTC.

This clone was observed a single time. The V call is TRBV10-3, the J call TRBJ2-1; 12 bases agree with TRBD2. The CDR3 runs 15 residues. V lost 6 bases and J lost 5; bases outside the gene matches: 5. CDR1 and CDR2 from the germline V gene are ENHRY and SYGVKD. Here the CDR3 reads CAIRLTSGRHNEQFF. In DNA, the CDR3 is TGTGCCATCAGACTAACTAGCGGGAGGCACAATGAGCAGTTCTTC.

This clone was recorded only once. V is TRBV7-2 and J is TRBJ2-5, with a weak D call TRBD2 (5 bases). V shed 5 bases and J shed 5 bases, with 9 bases lying between them. Germline V gives CDR1 SGHTA, CDR2 FQGNSA. The CDR3 extends over 12 amino acids. The CDR3 DNA sequence: TGTGCCAGCAGCGTACTAGGGGAGACCCAGTACTTC. Translated: CASSVLGETQYF.

The chain carries TRBV4-1 and TRBJ2-1; 9 bases align to TRBD2. V was clipped by 2 bases and J by 8 bases; unmatched bases: 7. Germline values: CDR1 MGHRA, CDR2 YSYEKL. The CDR3 covers 15 residues. The CDR3 here is CASSQPPSGNHEQFF. CDR3 sequence (DNA): TGCGCCAGCAGCCAACCCCCTAGCGGGAACCATGAGCAGTTCTTC.

As to this clone: Distinct nucleotide sequences in the sample also encode this CDR3. The chain joins TRBV7-3 to TRBJ1-1; D is perhaps TRBD1 (6 bases). Looked up from germline, CDR1 is SGHTA and CDR2 is FQGTGA. The CDR3 spans 13 residues. V gave up 5 bases and J gave up 2 bases, with 9 bases separating them. This chain's CDR3 is CASSPTGNTEAFF. The CDR3 bases are TGTGCCAGCAGCCCGACAGGAAACACTGAAGCTTTCTTT.

A remark on this clone: Within the sample, other DNA sequences also encode this same CDR3. J is TRBJ2-1 and V is TRBV11-2; D gene uncertain. This CDR3 spans 13 amino acids. Trimming cost V 1 base and J 3 bases, with 4 bases left between them. The germline CDR1 and CDR2 sequences are SGHAT and FQNNGV. The CDR3 protein is CASSLALYNEQFF. The CDR3, as DNA: TGTGCCAGCAGCTTAGCCCTCTACAATGAGCAGTTCTTC.

The chain uses TRBV7-2 and TRBJ1-4; 10 nucleotides match TRBD1. Losses at the gene ends were 5 bases for V and 8 bases for J; bases not matched to a gene: 2. From germline, CDR1 is SGHTA and CDR2 FQGNSA. There are 13 residues in the CDR3. CDR3 coding DNA: TGTGCCAGCAGCCGGGACAGGGGAGAAAAACTGTTTTTT. Its protein product is CASSRDRGEKLFF.

The rearrangement uses TRBV7-9 and TRBJ1-1; TRBD1 is a possible D gene (5 bases). The CDR3 has 15 residues. Germline CDR1 is SEHNR and CDR2 is FQNEAQ (reference sequence). V lost 2 bases, J lost 5 bases, and 15 bases lay in between. In DNA form, the CDR3 reads TGTGCCAGCAGCTTATTCGGTGGGGGGGGAACTGAAGCTTTCTTT. It yields the protein CASSLFGGGGTEAFF.

The chain uses TRBV5-1 and TRBJ2-5; no reliable D call. The end of the DNA aligns better with TRBJ2-7, so the J call may be wrong. The germline CDR1 and CDR2 sequences are SGHRS and YFSETQ. This CDR3 has 14 residues. The CDR3 bases are TGCGCCAGCAGCTTTAGCCTATATTCCTACGAGCAGTACTTC. It yields the protein CASSFSLYSYEQYF.

V usage is TRBV27 and J usage is TRBJ1-1; the D is unclear. The germline CDR1 and CDR2 sequences are MNHEY and SMNVEV (reference sequence). CDR3 length: 14 amino acids. The V end was cut by 2 bases, the J end by 1 base, with 8 bases between. The DNA of the CDR3 is TGTGCCAGCAGTTTAAGAGAGGGGAACACTGAAGCTTTCTTT. Its protein product is CASSLREGNTEAFF.

The J gene is TRBJ1-2, the V gene TRBV28; D is ambiguous. The CDR3 consists of 14 residues. V was pared by 5 bases and J by 8 bases, with 18 bases between. Germline assignment: CDR1 MDHEN and CDR2 SYDVKM. CDR3 coding DNA: TGTGCCAGCAGTACTGCCTCTTCCGCCCCCGGCTACACCTTC. This encodes CASSTASSAPGYTF.